This is a list of T cell receptor beta chains from one sample in a study of blood T cell repertoires in COVID-19. Measured with immunoSEQ multiplex PCR; TCRdb has only the in-frame clones, and not every one. The sample has 150,000 or so clones; over 70% are singletons. The specimen sequenced was PBMCs or T cells enriched from blood (not recorded which). The origin of the receptors is a man between 70 and 80 years old who had been exposed to COVID-19. Each CDR3 is given with its conserved first and last residue. D genes are given only for firm matches. Clone size, where shown, is once, few, many, or a class for clones that have expanded.

d_call,j_call,clone_size,v_call,cdr3_nt,cdr3_aa
.,TRBJ1-1,.,TRBV2,TGTGCCAGCAGTGGGAGTACCGTGAACACTGAAGCTTTCTTT,CASSGSTVNTEAFF
.,TRBJ2-1,.,TRBV21-1,TGTGCCAGCAGCTACAAGGGGGAGCGGGGGTTCAGTGAGCAGTTCTTC,CASSYKGERGFSEQFF
.,TRBJ1-2,.,TRBV6-5,TGTGCCAGCAGTTACTCTGCAGGCCTCGCTCCCAGCTACACCTTC,CASSYSAGLAPSYTF
TRBD2,TRBJ2-3,.,TRBV7-3,TGTGCCAGCAGCTTGGGACTAGCGGGAACCACAGATACGCAGTATTTT,CASSLGLAGTTDTQYF
.,TRBJ1-3,.,TRBV9,TGTGCCAGCAGCGTTGAACAGGGATTTGGAAACACCATATATTTT,CASSVEQGFGNTIYF
.,TRBJ1-2,.,TRBV19,TGTGCCAGTAGTATAGGGGCAAATGGCTACACCTTC,CASSIGANGYTF
TRBD1,TRBJ1-3,.,TRBV7-6,TGTGCCAGCAGTTCGACAGGGGGCTACTCTGGAAACACCATATATTTT,CASSSTGGYSGNTIYF
.,TRBJ2-7,.,TRBV5-8,TGTGCCAGCAGCTTGAGTGGTAGCGGCAACTACGAGCAGTACTTC,CASSLSGSGNYEQYF
.,TRBJ1-4,.,TRBV7-2,TGTGCCAGCAGCTTGGACCCGAGCGGGCGTGAAAAACTGTTTTTT,CASSLDPSGREKLFF
TRBD2,TRBJ2-5,.,TRBV5-4,TGTGCCAGCAGCTTGGGGGGGGGAGAGACCCAGTACTTC,CASSLGGGETQYF
.,TRBJ1-2,.,TRBV7-8,TGTGCCAGCAGCTTAGTTCCATGGGGGGATGGCTACACCTTC,CASSLVPWGDGYTF
TRBD2,TRBJ2-2,.,TRBV3-1/TRBV3-2,TGTGCCTCCAGATGGCGGGAGGGCAACGGGGAGCTGTTTTTT,CASRWREGNGELFF
.,TRBJ1-2,.,TRBV6-5,TGTGCCAGCCTAAAAGACAGTAATAACTATGGCTACACCTTC,CASLKDSNNYGYTF
.,TRBJ2-1,.,TRBV30,TGTGCCTGGAGTACTGGGGGCCCTAACGGTGAGCAGTTCTTC,CAWSTGGPNGEQFF
.,TRBJ1-1,.,TRBV5-4,TGTGCCAGCAGCCCCCTGACAGTGAACACTGAAGCTTTCTTT,CASSPLTVNTEAFF
TRBD2,TRBJ2-1,.,TRBV2,TGTGCCAGCAAGGCTAGCGGGCTCCGTTTAGAGCAGTTCTTC,CASKASGLRLEQFF
.,TRBJ2-7,.,TRBV12-3/TRBV12-4,TGTGCCAGCAGTGCTCACACCGAGCAGTACTTC,CASSAHTEQYF
TRBD2,TRBJ2-1,.,TRBV12-5,TGTGCTAGTGAGCGGGGGGGTAACAATGAGCAGTTCTTC,CASERGGNNEQFF
TRBD1,TRBJ1-2,.,TRBV5-1,TGCGCCAGCAGCTCGACAGGGATCTATGGCTACACCTTC,CASSSTGIYGYTF
TRBD2,TRBJ2-3,.,TRBV5-1,TGCGCCAGCACCCCAGCTAGCGGGGTTGATACGCAGTATTTT,CASTPASGVDTQYF
TRBD1,TRBJ1-6,many,TRBV5-1,TGCGCCAGCAGCCTGCAGGGGGCTAGTTCACCCCTCCACTTT,CASSLQGASSPLHF
.,TRBJ2-3,.,TRBV5-4,TGTGCCAGCAGCTTGGAGGGGGCCGGGGGAGATACGCAGTATTTT,CASSLEGAGGDTQYF
.,TRBJ1-2,.,TRBV27,TGTGCCAGCAGAAAGGGGCAGCTATACTATGGCTACACCTTC,CASRKGQLYYGYTF
TRBD1,TRBJ2-2,.,TRBV5-8,TGTGCCAGCAGCCTGCTACAGGGGGCCACCGGGGAGCTGTTTTTT,CASSLLQGATGELFF
.,TRBJ1-6,.,TRBV6-2/TRBV6-3,TGTGCCAGCGGCCTTGCCCTGGGGACTCAGCCCCTCCACTTT,CASGLALGTQPLHF
.,TRBJ1-4,.,TRBV28,TGTGCCAGCAGTAACCTTAAGACACGGGGTAATGAAAAACTGTTTTTT,CASSNLKTRGNEKLFF
.,TRBJ1-6,.,TRBV5-1,TGCGCCAGCAGCGTACAAGGGGAAAATTCACCCCTCCACTTT,CASSVQGENSPLHF
.,TRBJ1-5,.,TRBV19,TGTGCCAGTAGTATTAACAATCAGCCCCAGCATTTT,CASSINNQPQHF
.,TRBJ2-5,.,TRBV5-4,TGTGCCAGCAGCGGGTTGGAGGAGGGAGAGACCCAGTACTTC,CASSGLEEGETQYF
TRBD1,TRBJ1-2,.,TRBV4-1,TGCGCCAGCAGCCCAAGTCCAGGGGGACAGGAGAACTATGGCTACACCTTC,CASSPSPGGQENYGYTF
TRBD2,TRBJ2-1,.,TRBV11-1,TGTGCCAGCAGCTTTTACGGGGGGGCCACCGATGAGCAGTTCTTC,CASSFYGGATDEQFF
.,TRBJ2-3,.,TRBV5-4,TGTGCCAGCAGTTGGACTTCCTCCACAGATACGCAGTATTTT,CASSWTSSTDTQYF
.,TRBJ2-1,once,TRBV11-2,TGTGCCAGCAGCTTAAACTTGAATGAGCAGTTCTTC,CASSLNLNEQFF
TRBD1,TRBJ1-2,once,TRBV28,TGTGCCAGCAGTTTGACAGGGGGCGGGGGCTACACCTTC,CASSLTGGGGYTF
TRBD1,TRBJ1-5,.,TRBV19,TGTGCCAGTAGGGGACAGGGGACACAGCCCCAGCATTTT,CASRGQGTQPQHF
TRBD1,TRBJ2-5,.,TRBV12-3/TRBV12-4,TGTGCCAGCAGTATCGGACAGGCGGAGACCCAGTACTTC,CASSIGQAETQYF
TRBD2,TRBJ2-1,.,TRBV5-8,TGTGCCAGCAGCTTCAGACTAGCGGCAGTCATCCGGGAAAATGAGCAGTTCTTC,CASSFRLAAVIRENEQFF
.,TRBJ1-4,.,TRBV12-3/TRBV12-4,TGTGCCAGCAGCTTACAGGGAGGGGAAAAACTGTTTTTT,CASSLQGGEKLFF
.,TRBJ1-2,.,TRBV14,TGTGCCAGCAGCCAAGAAGGCTTTGGCAGGACTTACTATGGCTACACCTTC,CASSQEGFGRTYYGYTF
.,TRBJ2-1,.,TRBV20-1,TGCAGTGCTAGTAATCCCGGGGGCAATGAGCAGTTCTTC,CSASNPGGNEQFF
TRBD2,TRBJ2-3,.,TRBV10-3,TGTGCCATCAGTGAGTATATAGCGGGAGTCGCAGATACGCAGTATTTT,CAISEYIAGVADTQYF
TRBD2,TRBJ2-1,.,TRBV28,TGTGCCAGCAGTTGGGGAACTAGCGGGAGTCTGAATGAGCAGTTCTTC,CASSWGTSGSLNEQFF
TRBD2,TRBJ2-1,once,TRBV6-5,TGTGCCAGCGAAGGGCTAGCGGGTGAGCAGTTCTTC,CASEGLAGEQFF
TRBD1,TRBJ1-2,.,TRBV28,TGTGCCAGCAGTTTAGTGTCAGGGGGCGCGGACTATGGCTACACCTTC,CASSLVSGGADYGYTF
.,TRBJ1-5,.,TRBV19,TGTGCCAGTAGTACTAGTGCTTCAAATCAGCCCCAGCATTTT,CASSTSASNQPQHF
.,TRBJ1-4,.,TRBV5-4,TGTGCCAGCAGCTTGTATACGGGCGGAGGAGTGGAAAAACTGTTTTTT,CASSLYTGGGVEKLFF
TRBD1,TRBJ2-1,.,TRBV7-9,TGTGCCAGCAGCCCATCCACCGGGACAGGGCTGTTCTTC,CASSPSTGTGLFF
.,TRBJ2-7,.,TRBV25-1,TGTGCCAGCTCGGGAGTGTGGCACGAGCAGTACTTC,CASSGVWHEQYF
TRBD1,TRBJ1-5,.,TRBV19,TGTGCCAGTAGTAGTCATACCGGGACAGGGGGCATTTATAGCAATCAGCCCCAGCATTTT,CASSSHTGTGGIYSNQPQHF
.,TRBJ1-2,.,TRBV6-5,TGTGCCAGCAGGTCAGGGAACTATGGCTACACCTTC,CASRSGNYGYTF
.,TRBJ2-1,.,TRBV27,TGTGCCAGCAGTTTATCAGCGATACGCAATGAGCAGTTCTTC,CASSLSAIRNEQFF
TRBD2,TRBJ2-1,.,TRBV9,TGTGCCAGCAGCGTAGCTACTAGCGGCGACAATGAGCAGTTCTTC,CASSVATSGDNEQFF
TRBD1,TRBJ2-7,.,TRBV7-9,TGTGCCAGCAGCTCCGGGACAGGGGGAAGTTACTTC,CASSSGTGGSYF
.,TRBJ1-2,.,TRBV6-5,TGTGCCAGCAGTACCGGGACACGAGCGGATGGCTACACCTTC,CASSTGTRADGYTF
.,TRBJ2-6,.,TRBV6-2/TRBV6-3,TGTGCCAGCAGTGGAACAGGTTCCGGGGCCAACGTCCTGACTTTC,CASSGTGSGANVLTF
.,TRBJ2-7,.,TRBV7-9,TGTGCCAGCAGCCCCCGAGGGGACATCCACGAGCAGTACTTC,CASSPRGDIHEQYF
.,TRBJ1-1,.,TRBV28,TGTGCCAGCAGTTACAGGGTAGGGACTGAAGCTTTCTTT,CASSYRVGTEAFF
.,TRBJ1-3,few,TRBV18,TGTGCCAGCTCACCAGGGGCTACCTCCTCTGGAAACACCATATATTTT,CASSPGATSSGNTIYF
TRBD1,TRBJ1-5,.,TRBV28,TGTGCCAGCAGTTTATGGGCACAGGGGCAAGATGGGAGCAATCAGCCCCAGCATTTT,CASSLWAQGQDGSNQPQHF
TRBD1,TRBJ1-4,.,TRBV18,TGTGCCAGCTCACCCCGACAGGGGGCTCCTAATGAAAAACTGTTTTTT,CASSPRQGAPNEKLFF